This T cell receptor (beta chain) appears in the sequencing data of a study of blood T cell repertoires in COVID-19. Study summary: The study drew acute and convalescent COVID-19 samples from the United States, Italy and Spain.

Measured with immunoSEQ multiplex PCR; TCRdb has only the in-frame clones, and not every one. The sample contains 450,000 to 500,000 clones, 75% to 90% of which appear only once. Germline CDR1 is SGHTA and CDR2 is FQGTGA. The CDR3 runs to 15 residues. Trimming cost V 5 bases and J 2 bases, with 16 bases left between them. This sequence was found in a human donor in a cohort sampled during active COVID-19. Sequencing input: peripheral blood. V usage is TRBV7-3 and J usage is TRBJ2-7; tentatively, D is TRBD2 (7 bases). The CDR3 region has the DNA TGTGCCAGCAGCCCCCGTGGGGGGGCAACCTACGAGCAGTACTTC. Encoded protein: CASSPRGGATYEQYF.